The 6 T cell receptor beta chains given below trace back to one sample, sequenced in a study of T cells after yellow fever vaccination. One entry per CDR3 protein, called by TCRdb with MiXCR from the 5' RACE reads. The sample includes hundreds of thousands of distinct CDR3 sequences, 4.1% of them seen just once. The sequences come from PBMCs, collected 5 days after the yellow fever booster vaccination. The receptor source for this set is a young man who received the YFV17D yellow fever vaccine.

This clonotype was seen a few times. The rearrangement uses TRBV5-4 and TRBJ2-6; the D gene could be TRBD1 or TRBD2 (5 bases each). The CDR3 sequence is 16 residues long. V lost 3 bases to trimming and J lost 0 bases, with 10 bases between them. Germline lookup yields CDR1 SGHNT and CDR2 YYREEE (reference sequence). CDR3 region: CASSWDGFSGANVLTF. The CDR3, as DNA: TGTGCCAGCAGCTGGGACGGTTTCTCTGGGGCCAACGTCCTGACTTTC.

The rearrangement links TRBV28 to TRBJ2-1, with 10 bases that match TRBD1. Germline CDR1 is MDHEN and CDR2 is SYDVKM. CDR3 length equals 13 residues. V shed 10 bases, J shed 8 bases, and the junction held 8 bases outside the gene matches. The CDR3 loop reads CATGGQGMDEQFF. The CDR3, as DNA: TGTGCCACAGGGGGACAGGGGATGGATGAGCAGTTCTTC.

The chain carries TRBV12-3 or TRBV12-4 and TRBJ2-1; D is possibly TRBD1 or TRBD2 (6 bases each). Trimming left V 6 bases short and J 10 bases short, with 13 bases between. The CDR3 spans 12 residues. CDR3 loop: CASSPRGVEQFF. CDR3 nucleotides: TGTGCCAGCAGCCCGAGGGGGGTAGAGCAGTTCTTC.

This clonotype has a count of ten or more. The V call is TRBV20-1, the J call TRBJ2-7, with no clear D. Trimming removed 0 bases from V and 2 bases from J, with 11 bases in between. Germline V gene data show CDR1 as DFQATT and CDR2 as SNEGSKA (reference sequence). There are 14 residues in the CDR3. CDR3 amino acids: CSARDRRSPYEQYF. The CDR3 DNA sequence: TGCAGTGCTAGAGATCGACGGTCTCCCTACGAGCAGTACTTC.

CDR3 DNA: TGTGCCAGCAGTTTAGGGAGGGGGCAGTTCCCTAGCACAGATACGCAGTATTTT. It specifies CASSLGRGQFPSTDTQYF. The J gene is TRBJ2-3, the V gene TRBV28; D is tentatively TRBD1 or TRBD2 (7 bases each). V lost 2 bases to trimming and J lost 0 bases, with 18 bases between them. Germline V CDR1 and CDR2: MDHEN, SYDVKM. CDR3 length equals 18 residues.

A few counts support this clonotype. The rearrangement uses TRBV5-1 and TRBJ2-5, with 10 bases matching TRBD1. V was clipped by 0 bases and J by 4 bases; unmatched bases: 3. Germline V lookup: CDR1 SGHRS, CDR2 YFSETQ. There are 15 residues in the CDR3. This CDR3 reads CASSLAGQGIETQYF. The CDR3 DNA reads TGCGCCAGCAGCTTGGCGGGACAGGGGATAGAGACCCAGTACTTC.